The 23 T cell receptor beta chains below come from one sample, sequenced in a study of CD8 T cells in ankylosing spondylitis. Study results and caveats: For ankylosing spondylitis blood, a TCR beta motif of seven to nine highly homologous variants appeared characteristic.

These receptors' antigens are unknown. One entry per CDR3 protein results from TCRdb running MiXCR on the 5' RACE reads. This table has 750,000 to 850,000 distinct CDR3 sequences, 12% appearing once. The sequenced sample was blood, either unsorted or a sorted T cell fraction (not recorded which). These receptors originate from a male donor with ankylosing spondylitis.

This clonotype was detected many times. The CDR3 coding sequence is TGTGCCAGCAGGAGGGACCCATTCGGCTATGGCTACACCTTC. As protein: CASRRDPFGYGYTF. The rearrangement uses TRBV7-2 and TRBJ1-2, with D maybe TRBD1 (5 bases). Trimming cost V 6 bases and J 4 bases, with 15 bases left between them. CDR1 and CDR2 (germline): SGHTA, FQGNSA. This CDR3 has 14 amino acids.

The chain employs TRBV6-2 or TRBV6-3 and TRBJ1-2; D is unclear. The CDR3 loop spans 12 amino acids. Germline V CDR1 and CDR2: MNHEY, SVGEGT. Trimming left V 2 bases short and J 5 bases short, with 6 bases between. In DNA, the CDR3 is TGTGCCAGCAGTTACAATCAATATGGCTACACCTTC. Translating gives CASSYNQYGYTF.

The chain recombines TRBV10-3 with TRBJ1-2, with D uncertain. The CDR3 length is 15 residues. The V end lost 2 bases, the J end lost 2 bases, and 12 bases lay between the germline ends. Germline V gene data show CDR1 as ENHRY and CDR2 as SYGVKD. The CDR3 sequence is CAISEGAGINYGYTF. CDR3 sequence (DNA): TGTGCCATCAGTGAGGGTGCAGGAATCAACTATGGCTACACCTTC.

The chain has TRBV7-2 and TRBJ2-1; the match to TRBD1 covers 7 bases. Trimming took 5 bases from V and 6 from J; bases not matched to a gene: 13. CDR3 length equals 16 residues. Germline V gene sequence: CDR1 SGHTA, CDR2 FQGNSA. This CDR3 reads CASSATTGTARNEQFF. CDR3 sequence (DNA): TGTGCCAGCAGCGCTACAACCGGGACAGCACGCAATGAGCAGTTCTTC.

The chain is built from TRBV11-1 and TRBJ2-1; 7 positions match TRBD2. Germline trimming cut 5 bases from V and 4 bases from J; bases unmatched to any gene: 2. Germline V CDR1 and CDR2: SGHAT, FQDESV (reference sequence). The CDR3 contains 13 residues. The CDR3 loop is CASSPREYNEQFF. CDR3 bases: TGTGCCAGCAGCCCGCGGGAGTACAATGAGCAGTTCTTC.

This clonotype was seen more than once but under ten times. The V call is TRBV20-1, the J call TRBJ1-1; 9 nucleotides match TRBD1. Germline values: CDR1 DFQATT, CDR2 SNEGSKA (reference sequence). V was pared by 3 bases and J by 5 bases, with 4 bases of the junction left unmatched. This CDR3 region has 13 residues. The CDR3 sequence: CSASVDRGTEAFF. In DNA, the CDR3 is TGCAGTGCTAGCGTCGACAGGGGGACTGAAGCTTTCTTT.

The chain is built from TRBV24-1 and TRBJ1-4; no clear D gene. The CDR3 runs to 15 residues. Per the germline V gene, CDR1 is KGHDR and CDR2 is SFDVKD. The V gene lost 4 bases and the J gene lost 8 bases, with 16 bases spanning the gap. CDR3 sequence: CATSDPRDPWEKLFF. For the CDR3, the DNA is TGTGCCACCAGTGACCCTCGTGACCCGTGGGAAAAACTGTTTTTT.

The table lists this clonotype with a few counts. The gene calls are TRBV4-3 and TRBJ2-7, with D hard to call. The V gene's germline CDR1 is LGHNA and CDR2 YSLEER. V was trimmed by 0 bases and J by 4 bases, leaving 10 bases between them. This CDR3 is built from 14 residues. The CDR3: CASSQDHRKYEQYF. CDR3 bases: TGCGCCAGCAGCCAAGATCACCGGAAGTACGAGCAGTACTTC.

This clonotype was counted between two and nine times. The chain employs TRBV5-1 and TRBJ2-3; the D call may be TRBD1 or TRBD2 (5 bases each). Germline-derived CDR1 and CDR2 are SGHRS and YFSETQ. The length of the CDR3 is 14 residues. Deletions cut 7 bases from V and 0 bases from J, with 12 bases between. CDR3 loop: CASWRGASTDTQYF. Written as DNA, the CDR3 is TGCGCCAGCTGGAGAGGGGCCAGCACAGATACGCAGTATTTT.

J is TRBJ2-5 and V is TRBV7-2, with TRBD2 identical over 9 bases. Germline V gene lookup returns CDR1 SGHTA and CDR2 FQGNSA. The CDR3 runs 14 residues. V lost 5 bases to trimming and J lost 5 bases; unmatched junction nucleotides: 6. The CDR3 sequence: CASSRRGGRETQYF. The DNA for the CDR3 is TGTGCCAGCAGCCGGCGGGGGGGCCGGGAGACCCAGTACTTC.

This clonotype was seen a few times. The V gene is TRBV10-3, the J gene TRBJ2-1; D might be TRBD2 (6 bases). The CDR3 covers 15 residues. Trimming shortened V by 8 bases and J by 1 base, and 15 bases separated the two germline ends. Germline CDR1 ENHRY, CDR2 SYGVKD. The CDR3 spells CAIGGREGSYNEQFF. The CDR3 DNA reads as TGTGCCATCGGAGGGCGAGAGGGGTCCTACAATGAGCAGTTCTTC.

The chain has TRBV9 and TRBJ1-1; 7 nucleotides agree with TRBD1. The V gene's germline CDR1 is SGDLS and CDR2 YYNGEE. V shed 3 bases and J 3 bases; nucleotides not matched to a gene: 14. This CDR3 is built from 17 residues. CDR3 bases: TGTGCCAGCAGCGCATCGGGTGGGACAGTCCCACACACTGAAGCTTTCTTT. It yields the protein CASSASGGTVPHTEAFF.

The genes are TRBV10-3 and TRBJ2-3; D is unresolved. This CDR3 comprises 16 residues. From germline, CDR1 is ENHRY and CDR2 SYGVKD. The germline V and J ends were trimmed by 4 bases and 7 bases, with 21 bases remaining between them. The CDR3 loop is CAISATTGGTIYTQYF. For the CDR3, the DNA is TGTGCCATCAGTGCGACGACTGGCGGTACAATATATACGCAGTATTTT.

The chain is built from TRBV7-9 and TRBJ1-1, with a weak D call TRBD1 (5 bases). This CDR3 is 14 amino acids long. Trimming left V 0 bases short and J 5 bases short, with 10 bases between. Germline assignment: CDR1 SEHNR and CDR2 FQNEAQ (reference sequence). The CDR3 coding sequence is TGTGCCAGCAGCTTAGCGAGGGGTGGGACTGAAGCTTTCTTT. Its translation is CASSLARGGTEAFF.

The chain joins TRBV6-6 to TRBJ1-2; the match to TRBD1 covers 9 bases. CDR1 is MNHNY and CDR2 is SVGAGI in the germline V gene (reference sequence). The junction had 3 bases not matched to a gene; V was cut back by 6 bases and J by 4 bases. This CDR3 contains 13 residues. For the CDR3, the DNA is TGTGCCAGCAGGCGGGACAGGGTCTATGGCTACACCTTC. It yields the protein CASRRDRVYGYTF.

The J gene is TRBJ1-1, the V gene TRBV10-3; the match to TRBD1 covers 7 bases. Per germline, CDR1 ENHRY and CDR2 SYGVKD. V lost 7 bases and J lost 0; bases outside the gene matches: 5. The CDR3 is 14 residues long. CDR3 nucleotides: TGTGCCATCACCGAACAGGGGTTGAACACTGAAGCTTTCTTT. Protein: CAITEQGLNTEAFF.

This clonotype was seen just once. The DNA of the CDR3 is TGTGCCAGCAGTTTATCCGGGAGCACGAATACGCAGTATTTT. Protein product: CASSLSGSTNTQYF. The chain joins TRBV28 to TRBJ2-3, with D possibly matching TRBD2 (6 bases). V was cut by 1 base and J by 7 bases, with 12 bases left in between. This CDR3 is built from 14 residues. From germline, CDR1 is MDHEN and CDR2 SYDVKM.

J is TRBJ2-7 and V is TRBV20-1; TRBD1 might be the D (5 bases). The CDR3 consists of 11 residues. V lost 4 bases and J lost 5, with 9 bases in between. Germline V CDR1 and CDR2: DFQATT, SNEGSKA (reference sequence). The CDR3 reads CSATRVDEQYF. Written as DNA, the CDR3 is TGCAGTGCTACCAGGGTTGACGAGCAGTACTTC.

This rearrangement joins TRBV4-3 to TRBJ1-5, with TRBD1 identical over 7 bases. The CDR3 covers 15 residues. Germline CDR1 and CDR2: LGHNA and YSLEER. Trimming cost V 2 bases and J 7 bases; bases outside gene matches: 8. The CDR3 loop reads CASSQQGGVGQPQHF. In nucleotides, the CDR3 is TGCGCCAGCAGCCAACAGGGGGGGGTTGGACAGCCCCAGCATTTT.

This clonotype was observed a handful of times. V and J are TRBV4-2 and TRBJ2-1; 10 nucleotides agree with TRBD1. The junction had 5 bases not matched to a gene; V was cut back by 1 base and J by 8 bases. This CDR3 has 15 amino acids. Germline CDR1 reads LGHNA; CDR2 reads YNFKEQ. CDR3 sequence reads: CASSQADGQGDEQFF. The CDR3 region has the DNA TGTGCCAGCAGCCAAGCAGATGGACAGGGGGATGAGCAGTTCTTC.

The DNA for the CDR3 is TGCAGTGCTAAAAGGGCCCCTGGAGGGCGAGAGACCCAGTACTTC. Its protein is CSAKRAPGGRETQYF. The chain carries TRBV20-1 and TRBJ2-5, with a weak D call TRBD2 (6 bases). The CDR3 consists of 15 residues. Germline V gene sequence: CDR1 DFQATT, CDR2 SNEGSKA (reference sequence). Trimming removed 4 bases at V and 4 bases at J, with 19 bases between.

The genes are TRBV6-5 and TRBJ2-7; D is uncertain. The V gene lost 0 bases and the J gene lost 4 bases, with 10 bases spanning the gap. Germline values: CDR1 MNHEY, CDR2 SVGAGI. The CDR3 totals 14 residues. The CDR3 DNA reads TGTGCCAGCAGTTACTCAGCCAAACCGTACGAGCAGTACTTC. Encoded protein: CASSYSAKPYEQYF.

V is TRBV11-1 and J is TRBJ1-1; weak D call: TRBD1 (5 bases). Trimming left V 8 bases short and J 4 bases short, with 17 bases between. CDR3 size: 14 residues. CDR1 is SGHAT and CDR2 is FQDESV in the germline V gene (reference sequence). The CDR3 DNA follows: TGTGCCAGCTGCGACTTGGGGGTGTGCACTGAAGCTTTCTTT. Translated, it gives CASCDLGVCTEAFF.